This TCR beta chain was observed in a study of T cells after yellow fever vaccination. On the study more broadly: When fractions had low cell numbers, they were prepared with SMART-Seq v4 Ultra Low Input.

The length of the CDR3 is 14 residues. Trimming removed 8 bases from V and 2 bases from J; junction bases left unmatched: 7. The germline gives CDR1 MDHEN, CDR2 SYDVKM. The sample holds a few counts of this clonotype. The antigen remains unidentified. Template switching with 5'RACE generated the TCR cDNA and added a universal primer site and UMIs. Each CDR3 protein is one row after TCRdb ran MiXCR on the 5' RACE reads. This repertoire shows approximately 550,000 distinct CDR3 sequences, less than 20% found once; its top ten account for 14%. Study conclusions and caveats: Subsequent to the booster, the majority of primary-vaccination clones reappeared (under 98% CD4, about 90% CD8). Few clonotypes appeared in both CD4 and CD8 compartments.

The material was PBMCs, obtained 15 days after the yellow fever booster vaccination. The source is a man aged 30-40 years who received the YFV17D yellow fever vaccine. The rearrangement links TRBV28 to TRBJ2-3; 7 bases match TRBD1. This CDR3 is CASDRTGITDTQYF. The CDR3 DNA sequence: TGTGCCAGCGACCGGACAGGAATCACAGATACGCAGTATTTT.